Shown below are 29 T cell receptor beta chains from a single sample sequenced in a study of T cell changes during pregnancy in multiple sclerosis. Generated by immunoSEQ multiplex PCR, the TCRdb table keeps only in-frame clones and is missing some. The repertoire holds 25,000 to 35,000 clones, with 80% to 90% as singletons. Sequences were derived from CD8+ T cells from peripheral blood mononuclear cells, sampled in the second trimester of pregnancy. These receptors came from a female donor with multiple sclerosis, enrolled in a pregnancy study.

CDR3 coding DNA: TGCGCCAGCAGTCAACAGACTAGCGGGAGAACCTACGAGCAGTACTTC. Encoded protein: CASSQQTSGRTYEQYF. The chain has TRBV23-1 and TRBJ2-7; 12 nucleotides match TRBD2. TRBV23-1 qualifies as an ORF whose function is uncertain. The J segment lost 2 bases and the V segment lost 2 bases, leaving 4 bases of the junction unmatched. The CDR3 sequence is 16 residues long.

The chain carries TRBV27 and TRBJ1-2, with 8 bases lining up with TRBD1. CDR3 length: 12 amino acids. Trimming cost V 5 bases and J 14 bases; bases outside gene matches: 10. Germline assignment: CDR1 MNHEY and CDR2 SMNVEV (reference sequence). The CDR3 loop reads CASSTGGTFETF. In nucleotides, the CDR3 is TGTGCCAGCAGTACAGGGGGGACGTTTGAAACCTTC.

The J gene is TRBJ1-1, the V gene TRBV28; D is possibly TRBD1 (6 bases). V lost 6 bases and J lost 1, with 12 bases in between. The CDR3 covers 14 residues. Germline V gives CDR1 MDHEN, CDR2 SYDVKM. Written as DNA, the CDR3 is TGTGCCAGCAGATCGGGGGGGCCGAACACTGAAGCTTTCTTT. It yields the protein CASRSGGPNTEAFF.

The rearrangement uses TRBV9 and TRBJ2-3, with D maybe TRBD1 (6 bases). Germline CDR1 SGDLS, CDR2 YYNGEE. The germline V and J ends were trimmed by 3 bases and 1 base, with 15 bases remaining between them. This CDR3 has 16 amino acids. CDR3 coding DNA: TGTGCCAGCAGCGAGGGGGTAAATCTACGCACAGATACGCAGTATTTT. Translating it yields CASSEGVNLRTDTQYF.

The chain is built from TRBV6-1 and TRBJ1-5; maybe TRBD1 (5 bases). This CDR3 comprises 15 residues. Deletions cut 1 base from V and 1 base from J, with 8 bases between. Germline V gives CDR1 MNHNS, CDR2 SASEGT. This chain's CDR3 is CASSEVGGSNQPQHF. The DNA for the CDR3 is TGTGCCAGCAGTGAAGTCGGGGGGAGCAATCAGCCCCAGCATTTT.

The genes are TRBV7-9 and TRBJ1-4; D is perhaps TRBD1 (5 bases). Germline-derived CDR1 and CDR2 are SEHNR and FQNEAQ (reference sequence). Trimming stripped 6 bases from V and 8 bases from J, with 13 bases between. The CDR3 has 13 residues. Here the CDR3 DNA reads TGTGCCAGCAGTCGCACCGACAGAGAAAAACTGTTTTTT. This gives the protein CASSRTDREKLFF.

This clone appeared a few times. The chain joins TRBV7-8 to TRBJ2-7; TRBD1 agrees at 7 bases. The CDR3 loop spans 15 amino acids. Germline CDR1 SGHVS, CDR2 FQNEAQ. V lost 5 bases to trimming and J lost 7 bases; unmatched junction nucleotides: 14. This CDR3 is CASSISDRSYREQYF. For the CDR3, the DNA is TGTGCCAGCAGCATATCGGACAGGTCCTACCGGGAGCAGTACTTC.

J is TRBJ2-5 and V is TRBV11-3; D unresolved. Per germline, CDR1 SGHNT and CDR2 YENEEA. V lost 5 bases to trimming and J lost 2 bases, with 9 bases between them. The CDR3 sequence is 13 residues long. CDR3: CASSLPLQETQYF. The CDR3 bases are TGTGCCAGCAGCCTCCCCCTGCAAGAGACCCAGTACTTC.

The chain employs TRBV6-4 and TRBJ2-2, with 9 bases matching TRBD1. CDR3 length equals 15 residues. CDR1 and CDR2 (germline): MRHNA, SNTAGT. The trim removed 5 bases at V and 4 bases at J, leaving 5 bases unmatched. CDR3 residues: CASSRTGEGTGELFF. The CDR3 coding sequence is TGTGCCAGCAGTCGGACAGGGGAGGGCACCGGGGAGCTGTTTTTT.

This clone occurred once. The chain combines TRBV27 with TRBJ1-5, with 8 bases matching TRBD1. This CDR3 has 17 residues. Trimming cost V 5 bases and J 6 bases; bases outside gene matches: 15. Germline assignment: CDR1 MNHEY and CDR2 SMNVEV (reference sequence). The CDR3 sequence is CASSTLYPGGDSQPQHF. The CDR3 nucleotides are TGTGCCAGCAGTACACTTTATCCAGGGGGCGATAGTCAGCCCCAGCATTTT.

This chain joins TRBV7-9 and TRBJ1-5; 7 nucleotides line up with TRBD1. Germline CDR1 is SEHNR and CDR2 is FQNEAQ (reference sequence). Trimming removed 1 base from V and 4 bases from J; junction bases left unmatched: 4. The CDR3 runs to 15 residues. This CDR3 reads CASSLGDRVNQPQHF. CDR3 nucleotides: TGTGCCAGCAGCTTAGGAGACAGGGTTAATCAGCCCCAGCATTTT.

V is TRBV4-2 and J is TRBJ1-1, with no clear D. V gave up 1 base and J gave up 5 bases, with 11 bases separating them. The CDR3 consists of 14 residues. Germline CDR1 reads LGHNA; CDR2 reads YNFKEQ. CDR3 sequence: CASSQVLGGTEAFF. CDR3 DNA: TGTGCCAGCAGCCAAGTTCTGGGAGGGACTGAAGCTTTCTTT.

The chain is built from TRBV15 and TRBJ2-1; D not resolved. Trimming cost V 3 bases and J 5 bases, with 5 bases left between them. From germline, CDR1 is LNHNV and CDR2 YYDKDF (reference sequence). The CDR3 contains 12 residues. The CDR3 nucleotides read TGTGCCACCAGCAGCCTTAACAATGAGCAGTTCTTC. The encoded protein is CATSSLNNEQFF.

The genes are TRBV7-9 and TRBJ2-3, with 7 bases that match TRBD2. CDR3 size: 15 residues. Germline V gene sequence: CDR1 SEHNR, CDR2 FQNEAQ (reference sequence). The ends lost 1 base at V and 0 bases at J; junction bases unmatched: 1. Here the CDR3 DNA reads TGTGCCAGCAGCTTAGGGACTAGGAGCACAGATACGCAGTATTTT. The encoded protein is CASSLGTRSTDTQYF.

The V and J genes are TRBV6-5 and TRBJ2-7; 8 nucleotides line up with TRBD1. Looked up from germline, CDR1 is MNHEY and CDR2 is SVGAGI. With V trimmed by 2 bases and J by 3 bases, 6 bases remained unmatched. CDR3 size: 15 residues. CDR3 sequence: CASSYGVTGGYEQYF. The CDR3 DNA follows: TGTGCCAGCAGTTACGGGGTTACAGGGGGCTACGAGCAGTACTTC.

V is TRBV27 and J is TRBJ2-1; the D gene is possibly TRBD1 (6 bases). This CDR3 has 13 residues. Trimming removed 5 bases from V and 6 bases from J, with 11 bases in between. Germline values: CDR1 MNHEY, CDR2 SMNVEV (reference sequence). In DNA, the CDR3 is TGTGCCAGCAGTATGACAGGCCCCAATGAGCAGTTCTTC. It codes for CASSMTGPNEQFF.

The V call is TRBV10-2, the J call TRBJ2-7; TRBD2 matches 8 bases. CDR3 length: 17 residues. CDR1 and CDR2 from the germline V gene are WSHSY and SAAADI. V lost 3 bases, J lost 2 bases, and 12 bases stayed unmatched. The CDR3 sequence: CASSEGPGLALPYEQYF. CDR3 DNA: TGCGCCAGCAGTGAAGGTCCCGGACTAGCCCTTCCCTACGAGCAGTACTTC.

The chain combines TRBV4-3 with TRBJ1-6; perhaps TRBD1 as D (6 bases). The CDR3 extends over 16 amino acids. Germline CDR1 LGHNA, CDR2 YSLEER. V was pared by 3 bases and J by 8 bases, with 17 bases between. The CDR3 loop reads CASSQLTGTHDSPLHF. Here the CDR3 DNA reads TGCGCCAGCAGCCAGCTCACAGGGACCCATGATTCACCCCTCCACTTT.

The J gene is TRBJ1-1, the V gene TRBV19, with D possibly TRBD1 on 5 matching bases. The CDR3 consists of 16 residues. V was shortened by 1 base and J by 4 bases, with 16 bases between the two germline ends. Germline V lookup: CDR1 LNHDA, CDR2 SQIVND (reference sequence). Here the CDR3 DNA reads TGTGCCAGTAGTATAGGCGGCAGGGTGGGTAGCACTGAAGCTTTCTTT. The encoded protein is CASSIGGRVGSTEAFF.

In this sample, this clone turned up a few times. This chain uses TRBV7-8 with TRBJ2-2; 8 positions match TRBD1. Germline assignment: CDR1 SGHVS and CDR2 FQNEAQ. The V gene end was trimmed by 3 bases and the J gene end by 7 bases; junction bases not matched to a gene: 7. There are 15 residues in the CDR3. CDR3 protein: CASSLSGGVGGELFF. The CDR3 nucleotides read TGTGCCAGCAGCTTGTCAGGGGGCGTGGGCGGGGAGCTGTTTTTT.

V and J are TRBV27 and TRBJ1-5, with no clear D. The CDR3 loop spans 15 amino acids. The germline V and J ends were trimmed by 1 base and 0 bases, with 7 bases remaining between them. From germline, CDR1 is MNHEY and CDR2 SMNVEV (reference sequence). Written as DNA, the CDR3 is TGTGCCAGCAGTTTATTCGGGGATAGCAATCAGCCCCAGCATTTT. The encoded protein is CASSLFGDSNQPQHF.

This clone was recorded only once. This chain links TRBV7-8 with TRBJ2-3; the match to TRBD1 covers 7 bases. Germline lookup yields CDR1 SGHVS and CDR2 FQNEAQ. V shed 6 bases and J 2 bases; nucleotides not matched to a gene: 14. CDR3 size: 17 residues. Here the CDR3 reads CASRNIPGTEPTDTQYF. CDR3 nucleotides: TGTGCCAGCAGAAATATACCCGGGACAGAACCCACAGATACGCAGTATTTT.

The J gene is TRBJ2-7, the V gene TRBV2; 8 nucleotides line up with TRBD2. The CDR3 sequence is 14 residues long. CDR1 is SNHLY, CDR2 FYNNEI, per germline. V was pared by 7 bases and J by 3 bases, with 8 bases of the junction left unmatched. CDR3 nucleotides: TGTGCCAGCATTCACGGGACTAGAGGCTACGAGCAGTACTTC. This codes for CASIHGTRGYEQYF.

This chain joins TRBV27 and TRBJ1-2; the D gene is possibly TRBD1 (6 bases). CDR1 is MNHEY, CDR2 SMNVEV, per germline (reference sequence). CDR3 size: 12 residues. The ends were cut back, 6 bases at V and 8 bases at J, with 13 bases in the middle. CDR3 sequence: CASRATGSGYTF. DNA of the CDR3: TGTGCCAGCAGGGCCACAGGGAGCGGCTACACCTTC.

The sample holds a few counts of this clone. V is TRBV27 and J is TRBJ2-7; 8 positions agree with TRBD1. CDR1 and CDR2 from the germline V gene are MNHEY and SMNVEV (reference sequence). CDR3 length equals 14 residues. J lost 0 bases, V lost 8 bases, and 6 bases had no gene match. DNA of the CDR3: TGTGCCAGCTCGGGACAGGAGGACTCCTACGAGCAGTACTTC. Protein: CASSGQEDSYEQYF.

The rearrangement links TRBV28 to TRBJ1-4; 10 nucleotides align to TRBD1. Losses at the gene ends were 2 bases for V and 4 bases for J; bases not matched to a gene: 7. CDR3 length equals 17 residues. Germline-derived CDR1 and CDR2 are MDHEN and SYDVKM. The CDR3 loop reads CASSLGDRGSFNEKLFF. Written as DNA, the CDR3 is TGTGCCAGCAGTTTAGGGGACAGGGGCAGTTTTAATGAAAAACTGTTTTTT.

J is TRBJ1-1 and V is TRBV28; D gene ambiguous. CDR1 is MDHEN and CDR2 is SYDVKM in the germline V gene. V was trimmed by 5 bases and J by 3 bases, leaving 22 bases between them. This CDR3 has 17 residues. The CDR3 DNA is TGTGCCAGCAGTACCTTCACAGAGGAGGATGGGGACACTGAAGCTTTCTTT. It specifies CASSTFTEEDGDTEAFF.

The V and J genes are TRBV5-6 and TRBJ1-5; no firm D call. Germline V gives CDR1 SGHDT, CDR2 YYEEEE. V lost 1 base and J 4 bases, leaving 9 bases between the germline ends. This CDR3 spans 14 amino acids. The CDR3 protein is CASSLYGSNQPQHF. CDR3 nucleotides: TGTGCCAGCAGCTTGTACGGGAGTAATCAGCCCCAGCATTTT.

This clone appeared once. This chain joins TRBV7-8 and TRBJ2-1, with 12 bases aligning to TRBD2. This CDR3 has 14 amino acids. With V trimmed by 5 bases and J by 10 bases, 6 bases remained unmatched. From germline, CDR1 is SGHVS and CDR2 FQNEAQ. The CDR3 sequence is CASSRLAGDEEQFF. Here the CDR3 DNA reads TGTGCCAGCAGCCGACTAGCGGGAGATGAAGAGCAGTTCTTC.